These 24 T cell receptor beta chains came from one sample sequenced in a study of blood T cell repertoires in COVID-19. The data were produced by immunoSEQ multiplex PCR, yet TCRdb's version contains in-frame clones alone and is incomplete. The repertoire holds a few hundred thousand clones, with 90% as singletons. Sequencing was performed on peripheral blood. These receptors all stem from a woman aged 30 to 39 with COVID-19, enrolled during active disease.

The rearrangement links TRBV28 to TRBJ2-7; D might be TRBD2 (5 bases). Trimming left V 10 bases short and J 0 bases short, with 13 bases between. This CDR3 is built from 13 residues. Germline assignment: CDR1 MDHEN and CDR2 SYDVKM. The CDR3 DNA sequence: TGTGCCACTCGGACTCTCAGCTCCTACGAGCAGTACTTC. It codes for CATRTLSSYEQYF.

The gene calls are TRBV2 and TRBJ2-1; 7 bases match TRBD2. V trimming: 6 bases; J trimming: 2 bases; junction bases outside the gene matches: 10. This CDR3 has 16 amino acids. The V gene's germline CDR1 is SNHLY and CDR2 FYNNEI. The CDR3 DNA follows: TGTGCCAGCAGAAGAGAGCCAGCGGGGCCCTACAATGAGCAGTTCTTC. Translation gives CASRREPAGPYNEQFF.

The chain has TRBV9 and TRBJ2-3; 9 bases fit TRBD2. The trim removed 0 bases at V and 4 bases at J, leaving 15 bases unmatched. This CDR3 comprises 19 residues. Per the germline V gene, CDR1 is SGDLS and CDR2 is YYNGEE. The CDR3 reads CASSVGLAGTSKLPDTQYF. The CDR3 DNA reads as TGTGCCAGCAGCGTAGGTCTTGCCGGGACTAGCAAGCTTCCAGATACGCAGTATTTT.

CDR3 nucleotide sequence: TGTGCCTGGAGTGTATTTAATGGACGAGGGTCCTATGGCTACACCTTC. Translated, it gives CAWSVFNGRGSYGYTF. The chain couples TRBV30 to TRBJ1-2; D ambiguous. V was pared by 0 bases and J by 4 bases, with 18 bases between. This CDR3 is 16 amino acids long. CDR1 is GTSNPN and CDR2 is SVGIG in the germline V gene (reference sequence).

The genes are TRBV6-5 and TRBJ2-7, with TRBD1 matching over 7 bases. The V gene's germline CDR1 is MNHEY and CDR2 SVGAGI. This CDR3 has 12 residues. Trimming at V came to 10 bases and at J to 2 bases, leaving 5 bases not matched to a gene. The CDR3 DNA follows: TGTGCCACAGACAGGGAAGCCTACGAGCAGTACTTC. Its protein product is CATDREAYEQYF.

This rearrangement joins TRBV30 to TRBJ2-1; 7 bases fit TRBD1. This CDR3 is built from 14 residues. J gave up 8 bases and V 2 bases, and 9 bases lay outside the gene matches. The germline V gene encodes CDR1 GTSNPN and CDR2 SVGIG (reference sequence). The CDR3 is CAWSPGGSIDEQFF. CDR3 coding DNA: TGTGCCTGGAGTCCAGGGGGATCCATCGATGAGCAGTTCTTC.

The chain combines TRBV30 with TRBJ2-3; 7 positions agree with TRBD1. The CDR3 runs to 11 residues. From germline, CDR1 is GTSNPN and CDR2 SVGIG (reference sequence). The J segment lost 11 bases and the V segment lost 5 bases, leaving 7 bases of the junction unmatched. The CDR3 here is CAWGGQEQQYF. Here the CDR3 DNA reads TGTGCCTGGGGAGGACAGGAACAGCAGTATTTT.

This chain links TRBV7-2 with TRBJ2-7, with 11 bases aligning to TRBD2. The CDR3 contains 15 residues. The V segment lost 4 bases and the J segment 5 bases; nucleotides outside the gene matches: 7. CDR1 and CDR2 (germline): SGHTA, FQGNSA. The chain's CDR3 is CASSSHGTSGDEQYF. CDR3 DNA: TGTGCCAGCAGCTCGCACGGGACTAGCGGTGACGAGCAGTACTTC.

This CDR3 is CASSLGQGNSPLHF. CDR3 in DNA: TGTGCCAGCAGCTTGGGACAGGGGAATTCACCCCTCCACTTT. The rearrangement uses TRBV9 and TRBJ1-6; TRBD1 matches at 10 bases. Germline V gene sequence: CDR1 SGDLS, CDR2 YYNGEE. V shed 4 bases, J shed 7 bases, and the junction held 2 bases outside the gene matches. The CDR3 loop spans 14 amino acids.

V usage is TRBV28 and J usage is TRBJ1-1; TRBD1 matches at 7 bases. Germline V gives CDR1 MDHEN, CDR2 SYDVKM. J lost 8 bases, V lost 5 bases, and 11 bases had no gene match. The CDR3 extends over 14 amino acids. Here the CDR3 reads CASSPFLDRREAFF. CDR3 DNA: TGTGCCAGCAGTCCCTTCCTGGACAGGCGCGAAGCTTTCTTT. Complete variable domain (other parts from reference TRBV28 and TRBJ1-1): DVKVTQSSRYLVKRTGEKVFLECVQDMDHENMFWYRQDPGLGLRLIYFSYDVKMKEKGDIPEGYSVSREKKERFSLILESASTNQTSMYLCASSPFLDRREAFFGQGTRLTVV.

This rearrangement joins TRBV7-9 to TRBJ2-7; D is uncertain. V lost 2 bases and J lost 7, with 9 bases in between. This CDR3 spans 12 amino acids. In germline, CDR1 is SEHNR, CDR2 FQNEAQ (reference sequence). CDR3 in amino acids: CASSLYGWEQYF. As DNA, the CDR3 is TGTGCCAGCAGCTTATATGGCTGGGAGCAGTACTTC.

CDR3 DNA sequence: TGTGCCAGCAGTTTAGGGTCCGGGACTAGCGGCTACGAGCAGTACTTC. Protein: CASSLGSGTSGYEQYF. The genes are TRBV28 and TRBJ2-7, with TRBD2 matching 11 bases. Germline-derived CDR1 and CDR2 are MDHEN and SYDVKM. Trimming cost V 2 bases and J 3 bases; bases outside gene matches: 6. This CDR3 spans 16 amino acids.

The gene calls are TRBV7-9 and TRBJ1-4; a weak D match, TRBD1 (6 bases). V lost 2 bases to trimming and J lost 7 bases, with 17 bases between them. The CDR3 is 16 residues long. CDR1 is SEHNR, CDR2 FQNEAQ, per germline (reference sequence). The CDR3 bases are TGTGCCAGCAGCTTATACGGCGGGGGGGCAGGTGAAAAACTGTTTTTT. This translates into CASSLYGGGAGEKLFF.

The rearrangement joins TRBV7-3 to TRBJ2-3; 8 nucleotides align to TRBD2. CDR3 length: 20 amino acids. With V trimmed by 0 bases and J by 0 bases, 14 bases remained unmatched. CDR1 is SGHTA and CDR2 is FQGTGA in the germline V gene. Here the CDR3 reads CASSLTLRRTSGISTDTQYF. CDR3 DNA: TGTGCCAGCAGCTTAACCCTCAGGAGAACTAGCGGCATTAGCACAGATACGCAGTATTTT. The full variable domain, in which reference TRBV7-3 and TRBJ2-3 provide the parts outside the CDR3, is GAGVSQTPSNKVTEKGKYVELRCDPISGHTALYWYRQSLGQGPEFLIYFQGTGAADDSGLPNDRFFAVRPEGSVSTLKIQRTERGDSAVYLCASSLTLRRTSGISTDTQYFGPGTRLTVL.

J is TRBJ2-7 and V is TRBV28; 7 positions match TRBD1. The CDR3 has 15 amino acids. Germline-derived CDR1 and CDR2 are MDHEN and SYDVKM. The V segment lost 8 bases and the J segment 2 bases; nucleotides outside the gene matches: 12. The CDR3: CASPPPGTAPYEQYF. The CDR3 bases are TGTGCCAGCCCCCCTCCAGGGACAGCCCCCTACGAGCAGTACTTC.

The chain combines TRBV2 with TRBJ2-5; D is unclear. The V end lost 2 bases, the J end lost 4 bases, and 14 bases lay between the germline ends. Germline CDR1 and CDR2: SNHLY and FYNNEI. This CDR3 comprises 15 residues. The chain's CDR3 is CASSEPNFSRETQYF. The CDR3 bases are TGTGCCAGCAGTGAACCGAATTTCTCCAGAGAGACCCAGTACTTC.

The rearrangement uses TRBV21-1 and TRBJ2-3; the D call in the table, TRBD1, was not verified against the DNA. TRBV21-1 is reported as a pseudogene. The length of the CDR3 is 16 residues. This CDR3 reads CASSKKGTPGTDTQYF. The CDR3 DNA reads TGTGCCAGCAGCAAGAAGGGGACACCGGGCACAGATACGCAGTATTTT.

The chain combines TRBV7-8 with TRBJ2-3, with TRBD2 matching over 11 bases. V lost 5 bases and J lost 1; bases outside the gene matches: 11. This CDR3 spans 18 amino acids. Per the germline V gene, CDR1 is SGHVS and CDR2 is FQNEAQ. The CDR3: CASSLGGSGRGRTDTQYF. The CDR3 DNA reads as TGTGCCAGCAGCCTTGGTGGTAGCGGGAGGGGACGCACAGATACGCAGTATTTT.

This clone has only one observation. The rearrangement links TRBV27 to TRBJ1-1; weak D call: TRBD1 (5 bases). The V end lost 2 bases, the J end lost 1 base, and 8 bases lay between the germline ends. The CDR3 runs 14 residues. Germline lookup yields CDR1 MNHEY and CDR2 SMNVEV (reference sequence). In DNA form, the CDR3 reads TGTGCCAGCAGTTTAGCGGGGGGGAACACTGAAGCTTTCTTT. It is translated as CASSLAGGNTEAFF.

The rearrangement joins TRBV2 to TRBJ2-1; 9 positions match TRBD2. Germline assignment: CDR1 SNHLY and CDR2 FYNNEI. The CDR3 covers 16 residues. Unmatched junction bases numbered 10, after V lost 3 bases and J lost 7 bases. DNA for the CDR3: TGTGCCAGCAGTGATCGTAGCGGGAGACAGGGAAATGAGCAGTTCTTC. The encoded protein is CASSDRSGRQGNEQFF.

V and J are TRBV7-9 and TRBJ2-7, with TRBD1 matching over 9 bases. Germline V lookup: CDR1 SEHNR, CDR2 FQNEAQ (reference sequence). CDR3 length equals 15 residues. The V gene end was trimmed by 5 bases and the J gene end by 5 bases; junction bases not matched to a gene: 10. The CDR3 sequence is CASSIYTGGADEQYF. The CDR3 region has the DNA TGTGCCAGCAGCATATATACAGGGGGCGCGGACGAGCAGTACTTC.

The chain joins TRBV9 to TRBJ1-5, with D perhaps TRBD1 (6 bases). Germline lookup yields CDR1 SGDLS and CDR2 YYNGEE. Trimming took 0 bases from V and 0 from J, leaving 13 bases between them. The CDR3 loop spans 17 amino acids. The chain's CDR3 is CASSVGGQGYSNQPQHF. The CDR3 DNA sequence: TGTGCCAGCAGCGTAGGGGGTCAGGGGTATAGCAATCAGCCCCAGCATTTT.

This chain links TRBV7-8 with TRBJ1-1; D is possibly TRBD1 (5 bases). The CDR3 has 12 residues. The V end lost 3 bases, the J end lost 11 bases, and 13 bases lay between the germline ends. Germline V lookup: CDR1 SGHVS, CDR2 FQNEAQ. CDR3 region: CASSLGPLVAFF. The CDR3 DNA reads as TGTGCCAGCAGCTTGGGGCCTTTGGTGGCTTTCTTT.

The chain couples TRBV6-5 to TRBJ1-2, with a possible D match to TRBD1 (5 bases). The V gene lost 6 bases and the J gene lost 4 bases, with 15 bases spanning the gap. Germline V gives CDR1 MNHEY, CDR2 SVGAGI. CDR3 length: 14 amino acids. CDR3 sequence reads: CASSTLREGYGYTF. Here the CDR3 DNA reads TGTGCCAGCAGCACTCTCAGGGAAGGCTATGGCTACACCTTC.